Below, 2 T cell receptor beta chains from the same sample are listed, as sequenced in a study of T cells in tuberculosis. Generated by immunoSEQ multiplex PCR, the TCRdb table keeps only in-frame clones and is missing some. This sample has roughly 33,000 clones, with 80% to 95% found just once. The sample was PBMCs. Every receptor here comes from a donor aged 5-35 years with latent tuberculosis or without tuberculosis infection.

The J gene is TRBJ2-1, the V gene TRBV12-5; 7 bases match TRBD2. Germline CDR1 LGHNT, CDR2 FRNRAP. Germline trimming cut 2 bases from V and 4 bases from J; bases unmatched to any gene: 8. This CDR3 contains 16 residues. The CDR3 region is CASGLYAGEVYNEQFF. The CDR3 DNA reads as TGTGCTAGTGGTTTGTATGCGGGAGAGGTATACAATGAGCAGTTCTTC.

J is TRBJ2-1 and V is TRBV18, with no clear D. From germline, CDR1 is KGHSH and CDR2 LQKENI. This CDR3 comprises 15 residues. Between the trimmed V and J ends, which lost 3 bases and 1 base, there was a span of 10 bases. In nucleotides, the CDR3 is TGTGCCAGCTCACCGTATACAGCTTCCTACAATGAGCAGTTCTTC. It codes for CASSPYTASYNEQFF.